This T cell receptor beta chain was obtained from a study of CD8+ T cells in alopecia areata (dated by TCRdb to 2016 to 2019). Study-level background: Treated patients were enrolled in an open-label pilot trial of oral tofacitinib, 5 to 10 mg twice daily, for moderate-to-severe alopecia areata. RNA came from the PAXgene miRNA kit for fixed scalp, the miRNeasy kit for PBMCs, and the RNeasy kit for mouse skin. To study T cell clonal expansion in alopecia areata, the researchers applied high-throughput TCRbeta sequencing to both the C3H/HeJ mouse model and human patients. Patients stayed on tofacitinib for 6 to 18 months and then had 6 months of follow-up off drug so that delayed response and recurrence could be assessed. immunoSEQ multiplex PCR using 35 Vbeta forward primers and 13 Jbeta reverse primers was used to amplify TCRbeta CDR3 regions. Clonality in the scalp was compared among normal scalp (n=4), patchy alopecia areata scalp (n=8), and alopecia totalis/universalis scalp (n=8). Tofacitinib-treated patients had biopsies at baseline and at 4 and 24 weeks of treatment, with a later scalp biopsy in several patients. Disease severity in treated patients was measured with the SALT score, which quantifies the percentage of affected scalp surface area. On the human side, TCRbeta sequencing was run on scalp tissue and on sorted CD4+ and CD8+ peripheral blood T cells from healthy controls and from alopecia areata patients with either patchy or totalis/universalis disease.

The method behind the library was the immunoSEQ multiplex PCR assay. RNA was extracted from all samples and reverse transcribed into cDNA, which served as template for TCR sequencing. First-strand cDNA was synthesized using SuperScript III with a 2:1 mix of oligo-dT and random hexamers. A synthetic immune receptor repertoire was used to measure amplification bias, and any remaining bias was corrected computationally. Processing in the source paper ran as follows. Raw reads were preprocessed for error removal, and CDR3 was defined according to IMGT conventions as running from the conserved cysteine to phenylalanine. Clonality was calculated as 1 minus Shannon entropy normalized by log2 of the number of productive unique TCRs. Whether each scalp clone was CD4 or CD8 was inferred by checking scalp TCRbeta sequences against the CD4 and CD8 repertoires from sorted blood. TCRdb carries this immuneACCESS record with in-frame sequences only. Its versions omit some clonotypes, under half of them owing to an unresolved V gene in the studies checked, with the rest unexplained. The DNA gave D and trimming, while V, J and clone size come from that table. This sample gives around 100,000 clones in total; roughly 56% of them show up just once. The ten largest account for approximately 16% of the sample.

For CDR1 and CDR2, the germline V gene (reference sequence) lists MNHEY and SMNVEV. The CDR3 numbers 11 residues from cysteine through phenylalanine. Just the 33-base CDR3 DNA is kept, in frame starting at base 1. The junction shows trimming of 7 bases on V and 10 bases on J, plus 13 bases between the germline ends. Beyond this particular receptor, the publication reports: Compared with normal scalp, lesional scalp had higher clonality and more expanded CD8+ clones, particularly in alopecia totalis/universalis, a pattern that suggests antigenic drive. During tofacitinib treatment, many expanded lesional clones stuck around in both scalp and blood, and this persistence may partly explain why relapse happens after treatment is stopped. The treated cohort was small, with a single nonresponder, so links between baseline CD8+ expansion and response need larger studies. Unlike mouse skin, where gammadelta T cells dominate, normal human skin contains resident alphabeta T cells that get sequenced too, which complicates analysis of the scalp TCR repertoire. Tofacitinib significantly decreased scalp clonality and the number of expanded CD8+ clones among the top 100 scalp clones. Shared TCR sequences between patients were less evident than in mice, which may be partly attributable to HLA diversity in the patient population.

The treatment or condition label for this specimen denotes: oral pan-JAK inhibitor, 5-10 mg twice daily. Lesional scalp punch biopsies and peripheral blood were obtained from alopecia areata patients. PBMCs were isolated by density centrifugation and stained for CD3, CD4 and CD8, after which CD4+ and CD8+ T cells were sorted on a FACSAria. Remarks on this clone: What antigen it recognizes has not been identified. No qualities accompany the bases; no much larger clone lies one base away.

The rearrangement joined TRBV27 to TRBJ1-1, with a tentative D gene TRBD1 over 5 matching bases. This sequence originates from a human donor with alopecia areata. This specimen consisted of CD8+ T cells sorted from blood, obtained at approximately week 56, from a patient treated with tofacitinib. The CDR3: CASTNRGAAFF. Read as DNA, the sequence is TGTGCCAGCACTAACCGGGGCGCAGCTTTCTTT.